This TCR beta chain was sequenced in a study of CD8 T cells in Susac syndrome. The study's findings and limits: The study conceded that relatively few individuals underwent its TCR sequencing and HLA analysis.

A quantity of 0.5 to 1 ug RNA underwent reverse transcription using random hexamers. The TCR beta CDR3 was amplified by immunoSEQ multiplex PCR across 54 Vbeta, 13 Jbeta. TCRdb re-derived calls from the immunoSEQ multiplex PCR reads in MiXCR, one entry per CDR3 protein. The data contain about 300,000 distinct CDR3 sequences, around nine tenths of them singletons. Sequencing of TCR beta was performed on blood CD8+ T cells and on blood CD4+ T cells. For this clonotype: Its antigen is unidentified.

This sequence was found in a human donor with multiple sclerosis. The specimen was CD8+ T cells from PBMCs.

The CDR3 region has the DNA TGTGCCAGTAGTATAGCGGGAGGCATCTACGAGCAGTACTTC. This codes for CASSIAGGIYEQYF. The V call is TRBV19, the J call TRBJ2-7; TRBD2 matches at 7 bases. The CDR3 is 14 residues long. Trimming took 1 base from V and 3 from J; bases not matched to a gene: 3. Germline assignment: CDR1 LNHDA and CDR2 SQIVND (reference sequence).